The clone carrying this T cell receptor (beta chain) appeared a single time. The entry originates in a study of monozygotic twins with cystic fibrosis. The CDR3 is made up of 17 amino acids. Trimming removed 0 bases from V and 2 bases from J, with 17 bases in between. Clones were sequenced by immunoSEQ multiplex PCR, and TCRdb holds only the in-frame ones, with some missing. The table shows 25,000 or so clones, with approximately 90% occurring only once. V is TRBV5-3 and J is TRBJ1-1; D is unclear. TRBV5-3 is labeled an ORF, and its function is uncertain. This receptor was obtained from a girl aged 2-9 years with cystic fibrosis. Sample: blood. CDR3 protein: CARSLVCWGRLNTEAFF. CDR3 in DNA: TGTGCCAGAAGCTTGGTATGTTGGGGTCGGCTAAACACTGAAGCTTTCTTT.